The rows below give T cell receptor beta chains drawn from one sample of a study of cytomegalovirus exposure and HLA in healthy donors. Clones were read by immunoSEQ multiplex PCR, and TCRdb kept only the in-frame ones, dropping some. The sample shows around 70,000 clones, and 1.5% to 2% sits with its ten largest clones. Sequenced sample: PBMCs. The receptors shown here come from a woman younger than 45 in good health and CMV-seronegative. The CDR3 runs from the conserved cysteine through the conserved F or W. The order of the fields is J gene, D gene, V gene, CDR3 protein, CDR3 DNA. The D gene is left open where the match is weak.

J gene: TRBJ2-7; D gene: .; V gene: TRBV14; CDR3 protein: CASSQPREYPYEQYF; CDR3 DNA: TGTGCCAGCAGCCAACCGAGGGAGTACCCCTACGAGCAGTACTTC
J gene: TRBJ1-2; D gene: TRBD1; V gene: TRBV4-3; CDR3 protein: CASSQADRAKGNGYTF; CDR3 DNA: TGCGCCAGCAGCCAAGCGGACAGGGCAAAGGGGAATGGCTACACCTTC
J gene: TRBJ2-1; D gene: .; V gene: TRBV7-6; CDR3 protein: CASSAPGEGQFF; CDR3 DNA: TGTGCCAGCAGCGCCCCAGGGGAAGGGCAGTTCTTC
J gene: TRBJ1-4; D gene: .; V gene: TRBV4-1; CDR3 protein: CASSLKTTNEKLFF; CDR3 DNA: TGCGCCAGCAGCCTCAAAACAACTAATGAAAAACTGTTTTTT
J gene: TRBJ2-7; D gene: TRBD1; V gene: TRBV11-3; CDR3 protein: CASSLGLDRAHEQYF; CDR3 DNA: TGTGCCAGCAGCTTAGGTCTCGACAGGGCCCACGAGCAGTACTTC
J gene: TRBJ1-3; D gene: .; V gene: TRBV18; CDR3 protein: CASSPLSRPDYGNTIYF; CDR3 DNA: TGTGCCAGCTCACCGCTGAGCAGGCCCGACTATGGAAACACCATATATTTT
J gene: TRBJ1-1; D gene: TRBD1; V gene: TRBV2; CDR3 protein: CASSPPGTGRPEAFF; CDR3 DNA: TGTGCCAGCAGCCCCCCCGGGACAGGGAGACCTGAAGCTTTCTTT
J gene: TRBJ1-5; D gene: TRBD1; V gene: TRBV27; CDR3 protein: CASSLDRANNQPQHF; CDR3 DNA: TGTGCCAGCAGTTTAGACAGGGCGAACAATCAGCCCCAGCATTTT
J gene: TRBJ1-1; D gene: TRBD1; V gene: TRBV18; CDR3 protein: CASSDRGSGAFF; CDR3 DNA: TGTGCCAGCTCAGACAGGGGATCGGGAGCTTTCTTT
J gene: TRBJ1-1; D gene: .; V gene: TRBV6-5; CDR3 protein: CASSYLGQIAFF; CDR3 DNA: TGTGCCAGCAGTTACTTAGGACAGATAGCTTTCTTT
J gene: TRBJ2-5; D gene: .; V gene: TRBV10-3; CDR3 protein: CAISESAGWGQETQYF; CDR3 DNA: TGTGCCATCAGTGAGTCGGCGGGATGGGGTCAAGAGACCCAGTACTTC
J gene: TRBJ2-7; D gene: TRBD2; V gene: TRBV7-9; CDR3 protein: CASSLAGGEGRPPDYEQYF; CDR3 DNA: TGTGCCAGCAGCTTAGCGGGGGGGGAGGGTAGACCTCCCGACTACGAGCAGTACTTC
J gene: TRBJ2-5; D gene: TRBD2; V gene: TRBV5-1; CDR3 protein: CASSGTRDYLQETQYF; CDR3 DNA: TGCGCCAGCAGTGGTACCCGGGACTACCTACAAGAGACCCAGTACTTC
J gene: TRBJ1-1; D gene: TRBD1; V gene: TRBV4-1; CDR3 protein: CASSHRGQGIAEAFF; CDR3 DNA: TGCGCCAGCAGTCACAGAGGACAGGGAATCGCTGAAGCTTTCTTT
J gene: TRBJ1-1; D gene: .; V gene: TRBV19; CDR3 protein: CASTWQDEAFF; CDR3 DNA: TGTGCCAGTACTTGGCAGGATGAAGCTTTCTTT
J gene: TRBJ2-7; D gene: TRBD1; V gene: TRBV7-9; CDR3 protein: CASSFQRDSPYEQYF; CDR3 DNA: TGTGCCAGCAGCTTTCAACGGGACAGCCCCTACGAGCAGTACTTC
J gene: TRBJ2-7; D gene: TRBD1; V gene: TRBV9; CDR3 protein: CASSPGQGPYEQYF; CDR3 DNA: TGTGCCAGCAGCCCCGGACAGGGGCCCTACGAGCAGTACTTC
J gene: TRBJ2-2; D gene: TRBD2; V gene: TRBV18; CDR3 protein: CASSPSSGRASGELFF; CDR3 DNA: TGTGCCAGCTCACCCTCCAGCGGGAGGGCCTCCGGGGAGCTGTTTTTT
J gene: TRBJ2-2; D gene: TRBD1; V gene: TRBV6-5; CDR3 protein: CASSYSPGQGTGELFF; CDR3 DNA: TGTGCCAGCAGTTACTCACCGGGACAGGGCACCGGGGAGCTGTTTTTT
J gene: TRBJ2-2; D gene: TRBD2; V gene: TRBV19; CDR3 protein: CASSIVGGRTTGELFF; CDR3 DNA: TGTGCCAGTAGTATCGTGGGCGGGAGGACCACCGGGGAGCTGTTTTTT
J gene: TRBJ1-2; D gene: .; V gene: TRBV28; CDR3 protein: CASSSRPEGPWRGYTF; CDR3 DNA: TGTGCCAGCAGTTCCCGCCCGGAGGGGCCATGGAGAGGCTACACCTTC
J gene: TRBJ2-7; D gene: .; V gene: TRBV7-2; CDR3 protein: CASSSLYEQYF; CDR3 DNA: TGTGCCAGCAGCTCCCTCTACGAGCAGTACTTC
J gene: TRBJ2-4; D gene: TRBD2; V gene: TRBV4-3; CDR3 protein: CASSQEGLAGVQNIQYF; CDR3 DNA: TGCGCCAGCAGCCAAGAGGGACTAGCGGGGGTGCAGAACATTCAGTACTTC
J gene: TRBJ2-3; D gene: TRBD2; V gene: TRBV30; CDR3 protein: CAWRLAGGSDTQYF; CDR3 DNA: TGTGCCTGGAGGCTAGCGGGGGGTTCAGATACGCAGTATTTT
J gene: TRBJ2-2; D gene: .; V gene: TRBV5-1; CDR3 protein: CASSLATLLEGAGELFF; CDR3 DNA: TGCGCCAGCAGCTTGGCCACTCTTCTGGAGGGCGCCGGGGAGCTGTTTTTT
J gene: TRBJ2-5; D gene: .; V gene: TRBV30; CDR3 protein: CAWITPGVETQYF; CDR3 DNA: TGTGCCTGGATTACACCGGGGGTAGAGACCCAGTACTTC
J gene: TRBJ2-5; D gene: TRBD1; V gene: TRBV6-6; CDR3 protein: CASSYSQGARGTQYF; CDR3 DNA: TGTGCCAGCAGTTACTCTCAGGGGGCGCGTGGGACCCAGTACTTC
J gene: TRBJ2-1; D gene: .; V gene: TRBV19; CDR3 protein: CASSVTGIYNEQFF; CDR3 DNA: TGTGCCAGTAGTGTCACGGGGATTTACAATGAGCAGTTCTTC
J gene: TRBJ2-7; D gene: .; V gene: TRBV18; CDR3 protein: CASSSDSFYEQYF; CDR3 DNA: TGTGCCAGCTCCTCAGACAGCTTCTACGAGCAGTACTTC
J gene: TRBJ2-7; D gene: .; V gene: TRBV5-1; CDR3 protein: CASSFDLTYEQYF; CDR3 DNA: TGCGCCAGCAGCTTTGACTTGACCTACGAGCAGTACTTC
J gene: TRBJ2-7; D gene: .; V gene: TRBV6-5; CDR3 protein: CASSYSVALGAYEQYF; CDR3 DNA: TGTGCCAGCAGTTACTCGGTAGCTCTGGGGGCATACGAGCAGTACTTC